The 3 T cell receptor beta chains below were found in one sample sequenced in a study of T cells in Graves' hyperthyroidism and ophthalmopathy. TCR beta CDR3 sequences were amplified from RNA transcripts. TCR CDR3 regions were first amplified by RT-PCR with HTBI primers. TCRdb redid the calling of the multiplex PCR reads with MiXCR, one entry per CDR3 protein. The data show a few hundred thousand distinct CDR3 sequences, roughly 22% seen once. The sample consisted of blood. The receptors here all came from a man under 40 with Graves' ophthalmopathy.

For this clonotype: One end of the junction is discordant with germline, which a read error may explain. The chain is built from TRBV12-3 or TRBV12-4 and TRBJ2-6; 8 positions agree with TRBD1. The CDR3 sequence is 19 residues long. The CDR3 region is CTSSYTLDRVNSGANVLTF. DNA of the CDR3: TGTACCAGCAGTTACACCTTGGACAGGGTAAACTCTGGGGCCAACGTCCTGACTTTC.

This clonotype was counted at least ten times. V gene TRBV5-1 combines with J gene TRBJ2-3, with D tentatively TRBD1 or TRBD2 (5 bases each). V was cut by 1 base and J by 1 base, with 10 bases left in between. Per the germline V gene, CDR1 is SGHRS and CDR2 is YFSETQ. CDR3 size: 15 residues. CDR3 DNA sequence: TGCGCCAGCAGCTTGTATCAGGGAGGCACAGATACGCAGTATTTT. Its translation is CASSLYQGGTDTQYF.

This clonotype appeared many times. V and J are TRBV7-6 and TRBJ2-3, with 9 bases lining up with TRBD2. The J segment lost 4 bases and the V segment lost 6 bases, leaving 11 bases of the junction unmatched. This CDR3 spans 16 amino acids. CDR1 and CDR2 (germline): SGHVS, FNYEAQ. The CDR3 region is CASSYSLGGGADTQYF. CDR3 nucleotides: TGTGCCAGCAGTTATTCATTAGGCGGGGGGGCAGATACGCAGTATTTT.